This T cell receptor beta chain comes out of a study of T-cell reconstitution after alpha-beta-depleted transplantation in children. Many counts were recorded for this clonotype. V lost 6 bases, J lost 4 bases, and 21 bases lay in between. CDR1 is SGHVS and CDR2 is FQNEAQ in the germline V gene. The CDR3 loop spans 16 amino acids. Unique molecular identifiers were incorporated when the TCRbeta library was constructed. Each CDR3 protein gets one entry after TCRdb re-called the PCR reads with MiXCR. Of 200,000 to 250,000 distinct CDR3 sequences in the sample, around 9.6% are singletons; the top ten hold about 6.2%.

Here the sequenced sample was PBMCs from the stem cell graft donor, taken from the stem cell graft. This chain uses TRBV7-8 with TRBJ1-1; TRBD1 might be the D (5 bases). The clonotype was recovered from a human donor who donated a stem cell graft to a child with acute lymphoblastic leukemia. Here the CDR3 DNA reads TGTGCCAGCAGACCCAGTTTTAGGCAGGGACCCACTGAAGCTTTCTTT. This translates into CASRPSFRQGPTEAFF.